Presented here are 2 T cell receptor beta chains from one specimen sequenced in a study of identical twins. MiXCR, run by TCRdb on the 5' RACE reads, gives a single entry per CDR3 protein. Of 350,000 to 600,000 distinct CDR3 sequences in the sample, 14% were seen once. The same data also went into a second study, on yellow fever vaccine responses in identical twins.

Sequences were obtained from CD4+ T cells sorted from blood. The receptors stem from a woman aged 18-29 years in good health.

V is TRBV19 and J is TRBJ2-3; TRBD2 is a possible D gene (6 bases). The germline V gene encodes CDR1 LNHDA and CDR2 SQIVND (reference sequence). The CDR3 loop spans 14 amino acids. Trimming took off 7 bases at V and 1 base at J, with 12 bases between the two ends. The CDR3 region has the DNA TGTGCCAGTAATCTGGGCGGGGGCACAGATACGCAGTATTTT. It specifies CASNLGGGTDTQYF.

Details on this clonotype: Relative to the germline gene, one junction end is altered; a read error may explain this. The rearrangement uses TRBV9 and TRBJ2-7; D is uncertain. Germline CDR1 and CDR2: SGDLS and YYNGEE. This CDR3 region has 13 residues. The CDR3 region has the DNA TGTGCCAGCAGCGGCCGGGCCCAAGAAACTCGGCACTTC. It translates to CASSGRAQETRHF.